This TCR beta chain was recovered during a study of identical twins. Each CDR3 protein gets one entry after TCRdb re-called the 5' RACE reads with MiXCR. This sample has 450,000 to 650,000 distinct CDR3 sequences, with roughly 15% found just once. This clonotype was detected only a few times. CDR3 length: 12 residues. The germline gives CDR1 SGHAT, CDR2 FQNNGV. Deletions cut 5 bases from V and 6 bases from J, with 11 bases between. The data were also submitted as part of a second study, on yellow fever vaccine responses in identical twins.

The origin of this receptor is a woman under 30 in good health. The V call is TRBV11-2, the J call TRBJ2-7; D remains unclear. The source material was CD4+ T cells sorted from blood. CDR3 residues: CASSRSLFEQYF. For the CDR3, the DNA is TGTGCCAGCAGCCGCAGCCTCTTCGAGCAGTACTTC.